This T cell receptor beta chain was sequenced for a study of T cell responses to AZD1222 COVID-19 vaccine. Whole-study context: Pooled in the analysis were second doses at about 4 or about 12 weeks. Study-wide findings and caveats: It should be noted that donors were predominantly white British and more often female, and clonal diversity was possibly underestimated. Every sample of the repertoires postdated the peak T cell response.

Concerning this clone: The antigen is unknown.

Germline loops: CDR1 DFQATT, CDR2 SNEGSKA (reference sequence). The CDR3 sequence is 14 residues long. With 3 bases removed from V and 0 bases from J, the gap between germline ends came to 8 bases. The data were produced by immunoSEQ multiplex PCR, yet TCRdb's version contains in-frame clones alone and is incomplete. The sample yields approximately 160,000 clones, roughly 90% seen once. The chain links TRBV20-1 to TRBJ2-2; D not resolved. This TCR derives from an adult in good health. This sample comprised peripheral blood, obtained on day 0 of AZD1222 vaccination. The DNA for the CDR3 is TGCAGTGCTAGTCCTGCCTCGAACACCGGGGAGCTGTTTTTT. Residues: CSASPASNTGELFF.